This TCR beta chain stems from a study of control samples from healthy donors and cancer patients. V lost 7 bases and J lost 5, with 13 bases in between. Germline V lookup: CDR1 SGHNT, CDR2 YYREEE (reference sequence). The CDR3 spans 13 residues. The table came from immunoSEQ multiplex PCR; TCRdb's copy has only in-frame clones and leaves some out. The profile covers under 450,000 clones, with 90% appearing a single time and around 6.8% taken by the ten largest. Sequencing was performed on PBMCs. The TCR comes from a middle-aged man with head and neck cancer. J is TRBJ2-1 and V is TRBV5-4; D remains ambiguous. The CDR3 loop is CASEEVGDNEQFF. For the CDR3, the DNA is TGTGCCAGCGAAGAGGTGGGCGACAATGAGCAGTTCTTC.